The next 8 T cell receptor beta chains were all read from a single sample in a study of blood T cell repertoires in COVID-19. Profiling relied on immunoSEQ multiplex PCR, and the TCRdb table lists in-frame clones only, not all of them. Counted here are a few hundred thousand clones, over 75% occurring once; the ten biggest clones make up approximately 4%. The sequencing input was PBMCs or T cells enriched from blood (not recorded which). Receptors originate from a young woman who had recovered from COVID-19.

This clone was found once. This chain joins TRBV11-2 and TRBJ1-5; the D is unclear. CDR3 length equals 16 residues. Germline assignment: CDR1 SGHAT and CDR2 FQNNGV. Trimming cost V 5 bases and J 3 bases, with 17 bases left between them. The DNA for the CDR3 is TGTGCCAGCAGCCGGGTCTTGACGACCGTCAATCAGCCCCAGCATTTT. As protein: CASSRVLTTVNQPQHF.

The chain has TRBV3-1 (or the pseudogene TRBV3-2) and TRBJ1-2, with TRBD1 identical over 7 bases. This CDR3 has 13 amino acids. V trimming: 5 bases; J trimming: 6 bases; junction bases outside the gene matches: 6. Germline V gene data show CDR1 as LGHDT and CDR2 as YNNKEL (reference sequence). The CDR3 DNA follows: TGTGCCAGCAGCGCCCGGACAGGCAATGGCTACACCTTC. Translating it yields CASSARTGNGYTF.

The chain joins TRBV24-1 to TRBJ2-5; 7 bases line up with TRBD1. Germline CDR1 is KGHDR and CDR2 is SFDVKD. V lost 2 bases and J lost 4; bases outside the gene matches: 6. The CDR3 is 15 residues long. The chain's CDR3 is CATSDWPTGVETQYF. The CDR3, as DNA: TGTGCCACCAGTGATTGGCCCACAGGGGTAGAGACCCAGTACTTC.

The J gene is TRBJ2-1, the V gene TRBV23-1; D may be TRBD1 (6 bases). TRBV23-1 is an ORF; its function is uncertain. The V and J ends lost 7 bases and 4 bases respectively, with 17 bases between them. There are 15 residues in the CDR3. Written as DNA, the CDR3 is TGCGCCAGCACCCCAGGGGACACATCGTACAATGAGCAGTTCTTC. Protein sequence: CASTPGDTSYNEQFF.

J is TRBJ2-7 and V is TRBV3-1 (or the pseudogene TRBV3-2), with D tentatively TRBD2 (6 bases). V was pared by 1 base and J by 5 bases, with 12 bases between. Germline V gene data show CDR1 as LGHDT and CDR2 as YNNKEL (reference sequence). CDR3 length: 14 residues. The CDR3 reads CASSQGTTHNEQYF. DNA of the CDR3: TGTGCCAGCAGCCAAGGGACTACCCACAACGAGCAGTACTTC.

The chain couples TRBV7-2 to TRBJ1-5; no clear D gene. The CDR3 spans 15 residues. CDR1 SGHTA and CDR2 FQGNSA come from the germline V gene. Trimming removed 4 bases at V and 3 bases at J, with 13 bases between. The CDR3 DNA reads TGTGCCAGCAGCTGGCGGCTTAGTGACAATCAGCCCCAGCATTTT. Encoded protein: CASSWRLSDNQPQHF.

The count of this clone is one. The chain couples TRBV15 to TRBJ2-7; 8 bases are shared with TRBD1. The CDR3 covers 16 residues. V trimming: 8 bases; J trimming: 7 bases; junction bases outside the gene matches: 19. Germline CDR1 reads LNHNV; CDR2 reads YYDKDF (reference sequence). CDR3: CATGRGGAGGLLEQYF. CDR3 sequence (DNA): TGTGCCACCGGTCGAGGAGGGGCAGGGGGCCTTCTTGAGCAGTACTTC. The full variable domain, rest sourced from reference TRBV15 and TRBJ2-7, is DAMVIQNPRYQVTQFGKPVTLSCSQTLNHNVMYWYQQKSSQAPKLLFHYYDKDFNNEADTPDNFQSRRPNTSFCFLDIRSPGLGDTAMYLCATGRGGAGGLLEQYFGPGTRLTVT.

The V gene is TRBV10-2, the J gene TRBJ1-1, with 7 bases aligning to TRBD1. J lost 1 base, V lost 8 bases, and 4 bases had no gene match. Per the germline V gene, CDR1 is WSHSY and CDR2 is SAAADI. The CDR3 length is 13 residues. The DNA for the CDR3 is TGCGCCAGCCAGACAGGGCCGAACACTGAAGCTTTCTTT. It codes for CASQTGPNTEAFF.